This is a list of T cell receptor beta chains from one sample in a study of regulatory T cells in long-lasting Graves disease. TCRdb ran MiXCR on the multiplex PCR reads and lists one entry per CDR3 protein. Here the sample spans some 340,000 distinct CDR3 sequences, around 11% being singletons. This same sample was also part of a study on T cells in Graves' hyperthyroidism and ophthalmopathy.

The sequencing here drew on peripheral blood mononuclear cells (PBMCs), taken at new diagnosis, from a patient treated with antithyroid drugs. These receptor sequences come from a woman under 30 with Graves disease. The CDR3 runs from the conserved cysteine through the conserved F or W. Each record gives: CDR3 DNA, CDR3 protein, V gene, J gene, D gene, clone size. The D gene is left open where the match is weak. Some rows mark clone size as missing; the rest say once, few, many or name a class of expanded clone.

DNA: TGTGCCAGCAGAACACGCGGGTCTAGCAATCAGCCCCAGCATTTT; CDR3: CASRTRGSSNQPQHF; V: TRBV27; J: TRBJ1-5; D: -; size: -
DNA: TGTGCCAGCAGCGGCGACATCTACGAGCAGTACTTC; CDR3: CASSGDIYEQYF; V: TRBV6-2/TRBV6-3; J: TRBJ2-7; D: -; size: -
DNA: TGTGCCAGCAGCGCCCACGGCGGGAGCTCCTACAATGAGCAGTTCTTC; CDR3: CASSAHGGSSYNEQFF; V: TRBV11-2; J: TRBJ2-1; D: TRBD2; size: many
DNA: TGCAGTGCTAGAGCCGTGGGATACGAGCAGTACTTC; CDR3: CSARAVGYEQYF; V: TRBV20-1; J: TRBJ2-7; D: -; size: many
DNA: TGTGCCAGCAGTTATTCCCGACTAAGTGCTACGCAGTATTTT; CDR3: CASSYSRLSATQYF; V: TRBV6-2/TRBV6-3; J: TRBJ2-3; D: -; size: many
DNA: TGTGCCAGCAGCTCCCGGACAGGGACTAGCTACGAGCAGTACTTC; CDR3: CASSSRTGTSYEQYF; V: TRBV7-2; J: TRBJ2-7; D: -; size: many
DNA: TGTGCCAGCAGTTACAGGGTTGGAGGAATGAACACTGAAGCTTTCTTT; CDR3: CASSYRVGGMNTEAFF; V: TRBV12-3/TRBV12-4; J: TRBJ1-1; D: -; size: many
DNA: TGTGCCAGCAGCTCAGGGACAGAACTAACAAAAGCTTTCTTT; CDR3: CASSSGTELTKAFF; V: TRBV2; J: TRBJ1-1; D: TRBD1; size: -
DNA: TGTGCCTCGCACTTCCCCCCCGACTCACCCCTCCACTTT; CDR3: CASHFPPDSPLHF; V: TRBV12-3/TRBV12-4; J: TRBJ1-6; D: -; size: many
DNA: TGTGCCAGCACCGAGGCCATTGCGGGAGGCCACAATGAGCAGTTCTTC; CDR3: CASTEAIAGGHNEQFF; V: TRBV2; J: TRBJ2-1; D: TRBD2; size: many
DNA: TGCAGTGCCGCGAAAGGCACAGATACGCAGTATTTT; CDR3: CSAAKGTDTQYF; V: TRBV20-1; J: TRBJ2-3; D: -; size: many
DNA: TGCAGTGCTCGGGGTTCGTTAGCGGGTACAGATACGCAGTATTTT; CDR3: CSARGSLAGTDTQYF; V: TRBV20-1; J: TRBJ2-3; D: TRBD2; size: -
DNA: TGTGCCAGCAGCTTCTCAAGTTTCACTGAAGCTTTCTTT; CDR3: CASSFSSFTEAFF; V: TRBV11-2; J: TRBJ1-1; D: -; size: many
DNA: TGTGCCAGCAGCTCCCCTGGGACAGCTTCCTACGAGCAGTACTTC; CDR3: CASSSPGTASYEQYF; V: TRBV28; J: TRBJ2-7; D: TRBD1; size: many
DNA: TGTGCCAGCAGTCTGACGGGCCCGGGACAGGGCAACAATGAGCAGTTCTTC; CDR3: CASSLTGPGQGNNEQFF; V: TRBV6-4; J: TRBJ2-1; D: TRBD1; size: -